Below, 6 T cell receptor beta chains from the same sample are listed, as sequenced in a study of blood T cells in healthy people across ages. A sample-barcoded 5' primer and a J-beta primer mix were used in a second PCR of about 7 to 12 cycles. From the 5' RACE reads, TCRdb called clonotypes with MiXCR, one entry per CDR3 protein. This table holds 1.5 million to 2 million distinct CDR3 sequences, 28% found once. The sequencing sample was made of blood. Every receptor here comes from a woman under 40 in good health.

In the case of this clonotype: This may arise from a read error, as a much more abundant clone is one base away. The chain joins TRBV9 to TRBJ2-7, with D perhaps matching TRBD1 (6 bases). Germline V CDR1 and CDR2: SGDLS, YYNGEE. The CDR3 length is 14 residues. In nucleotides, the CDR3 is TGTGCCAGCAGCGGAAGGGACATTTCCTACGAGCGGTACTTC. Its protein product is CASSGRDISYERYF. Looking up the rest from reference TRBV9 and TRBJ2-7 gives the full variable domain: DSGVTQTPKHLITATGQRVTLRCSPRSGDLSVYWYQQSLDQGLQFLIQYYNGEERAKGNILERFSAQQFPDLHSELNLSSLELGDSALYFCASSGRDISYERYFGPGTRLTVT.

This clonotype was counted between two and nine times. V and J are TRBV12-2 and TRBJ1-2. TRBV12-2 is tagged as a pseudogene. This CDR3 is built from 16 residues. The CDR3 region is CASRPAGEGANYGYTF. In nucleotides, the CDR3 is TGTGCAAGTCGCCCAGCCGGGGAGGGGGCTAACTATGGCTACACCTTC.

The chain recombines TRBV7-2 with TRBJ2-7, with 9 bases identical to TRBD2. The CDR3 covers 15 residues. V shed 0 bases, J shed 3 bases, and the junction held 3 bases outside the gene matches. Germline V CDR1 and CDR2: SGHTA, FQGNSA. The CDR3 loop is CASSLASSGDYEQYF. The CDR3, as DNA: TGTGCCAGCAGCTTAGCGTCTAGCGGGGACTACGAGCAGTACTTC.

This clonotype has only a few counts. The chain combines TRBV7-3 with TRBJ1-5; no definite D call. The CDR3 extends over 11 amino acids. The germline CDR1 and CDR2 sequences are SGHTA and FQGTGA. V was shortened by 1 base and J by 11 bases, with 6 bases between the two germline ends. CDR3 residues: CASSLKVTQHF. Here the CDR3 DNA reads TGTGCCAGCAGCTTAAAAGTGACCCAGCATTTT.

The chain uses TRBV29-1 and TRBJ1-2; TRBD1 matches at 10 bases. This CDR3 has 13 residues. Germline V CDR1 and CDR2: SQVTM, ANQGSEA. The J segment lost 8 bases and the V segment lost 7 bases, leaving 10 bases of the junction unmatched. The CDR3 spells CSGGQGVVEGYTF. CDR3 coding DNA: TGCAGCGGCGGACAGGGGGTTGTGGAAGGCTACACCTTC.

This clonotype was detected a few times. The chain employs TRBV4-2 and TRBJ2-1, with D perhaps matching TRBD2 (7 bases). Germline CDR1 LGHNA, CDR2 YNFKEQ. V was shortened by 0 bases and J by 9 bases, with 18 bases between the two germline ends. The CDR3 loop spans 16 amino acids. CDR3 bases: TGTGCCAGCAGCCAAGAGGGAACGGGGGGCCCCGGTGAGCAGTTCTTC. This encodes CASSQEGTGGPGEQFF.